This TCR beta chain was sequenced during a study of patients and donors after allogeneic stem cell transplantation. MiXCR, run by TCRdb on the RT-PCR reads, gives a single entry per CDR3 protein. The sample has around 82,000 distinct CDR3 sequences; around 5% are singletons. Germline lookup yields CDR1 SQVTM and CDR2 ANQGSEA. V lost 4 bases, J lost 5 bases, and 9 bases stayed unmatched. The CDR3 runs to 14 residues. Ten or more counts support this clonotype. Sequencing used blood, either unsorted or a sorted T cell fraction (not recorded which). This TCR was sampled from a human donor who was either an allogeneic HSCT recipient or a stem cell or donor lymphocyte infusion donor (not recorded which). It is not recorded whose cells these are; they may come from a transplant donor. This chain links TRBV29-1 with TRBJ2-5, with TRBD1 matching over 8 bases. The CDR3 DNA reads as TGCAGCGTTGTTGACAGGGGTGAATTGGAGACCCAGTACTTC. This sequence encodes CSVVDRGELETQYF.